This T cell receptor (beta chain) derives from a study of STAT3 mutations in large granular lymphocyte leukemia. Study-level information: Roughly half the longitudinally sequenced T-LGLL patients had canonical STAT3 mutations. Overall study results and limits: Every T-LGLL patient had at least one immunodominant TCRbeta clonotype. TCR clonotype switching after therapy occurred in about 30% of the 18 patients.

Notes on this clone: The antigen is undetermined.

TCRbeta libraries averaged around 40,000 productive templates per sample. This table comes from immunoSEQ multiplex PCR, and its TCRdb copy is limited to in-frame clones, with some not included. The repertoire holds thousands of clones, with around four fifths as singletons. This CDR3 spans 13 amino acids. V was cut by 0 bases and J by 8 bases, with 11 bases left in between. Germline values: CDR1 SGHRS, CDR2 YFSETQ. The sample was peripheral blood mononuclear cells. This TCR was recovered from a man in his forties with T-cell large granular lymphocyte leukemia. Some clones in this sample may be carry-over from other donors' samples. The chain uses TRBV5-1 and TRBJ1-1; weak D call: TRBD1 (6 bases). In DNA form, the CDR3 reads TGCGCCAGCAGCTTGGGTCAGGGGAGGGAAGCTTTCTTT. Translation: CASSLGQGREAFF.